This TCR beta chain was sequenced in a study of cytomegalovirus exposure and HLA in healthy donors. Concerning this clone: What it binds is unknown.

CDR1 is SGHRS, CDR2 YFSETQ, per germline. V shed 4 bases and J shed 5 bases, with 21 bases lying between them. This CDR3 has 16 amino acids. The primer mix had 60 Vbeta and 13 Jbeta primers. The assay was immunoSEQ multiplex PCR, and TCRdb's table has in-frame clones only and misses some. The sample lists around 150,000 clones, less than 85% occurring once. General observations from the study: Most TCRs appeared rarely, but some public TCRs recurred in many donors. Approximately 160 TCR beta chains were listed as cytomegalovirus-associated. For cytomegalovirus status, the classifier reportedly gave diagnoses with high specificity and sensitivity.

Material for sequencing was PBMCs. This clonotype originated in a man between 50 and 59 years old in good health and CMV-seropositive. V usage is TRBV5-1 and J usage is TRBJ2-5, with D maybe TRBD2 (5 bases). CDR3 nucleotide sequence: TGCGCCAGCAGCCTGGCGACCGGAGGTCCGGAGGAGACCCAGTACTTC. Residues: CASSLATGGPEETQYF.